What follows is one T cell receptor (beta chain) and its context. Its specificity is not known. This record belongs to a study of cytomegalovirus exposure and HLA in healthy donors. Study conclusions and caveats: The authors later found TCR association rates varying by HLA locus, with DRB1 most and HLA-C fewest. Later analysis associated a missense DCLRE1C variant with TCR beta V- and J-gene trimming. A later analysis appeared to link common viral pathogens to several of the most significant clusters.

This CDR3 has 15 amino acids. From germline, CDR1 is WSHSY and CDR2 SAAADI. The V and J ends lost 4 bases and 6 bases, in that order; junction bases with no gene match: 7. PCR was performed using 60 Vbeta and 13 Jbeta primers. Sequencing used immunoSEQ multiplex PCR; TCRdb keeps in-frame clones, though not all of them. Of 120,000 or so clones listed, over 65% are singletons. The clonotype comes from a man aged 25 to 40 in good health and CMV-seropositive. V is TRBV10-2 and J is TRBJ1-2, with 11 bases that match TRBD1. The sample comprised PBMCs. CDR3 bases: TGCGCCAGCAGTGCCCGGGACAGGGGGTTGGATGGCTACACCTTC. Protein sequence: CASSARDRGLDGYTF.